This TCR beta chain was retrieved from a study of control samples from healthy donors and cancer patients. Sequencing was performed with immunoSEQ multiplex PCR; in TCRdb, only in-frame clones are kept and a portion is missing. The data show 90,000 to 120,000 clones, approximately 84% seen once. This clone was seen a handful of times. The CDR3 length is 14 residues. Trimming shortened V by 3 bases and J by 9 bases, and 15 bases separated the two germline ends. The germline gives CDR1 KGHDR, CDR2 SFDVKD. Material for sequencing was blood. V is TRBV24-1 and J is TRBJ2-3; TRBD2 is a possible D gene (5 bases). The sequence came from a man aged 18 to 30 in good health. The CDR3 nucleotides are TGTGCCACCAGTGATGTAGGGAGTCGGGGAACGCAGTATTTT. Protein product: CATSDVGSRGTQYF.